This entry features one T cell receptor (beta chain) sequence. Antigen specificity is unknown. Documented treatment: oral pan-JAK inhibitor, 5-10 mg twice daily. Those with alopecia areata gave lesional scalp punch biopsies and peripheral blood. This record comes from a study of CD8+ T cells in alopecia areata. Whole-study context: Twice daily, treated patients received 5 to 10 mg of oral tofacitinib. Study-wide points: Scalp repertoires also include resident alphabeta T cells from normal skin. Scalp clonality decreased significantly with tofacitinib, and so did expanded CD8+ clones among the top 100.

Extraction of RNA preceded its reverse transcription into cDNA, which served as the sequencing template. The repertoire was sequenced with immunoSEQ multiplex PCR; TCRdb's copy has only in-frame clones and lacks some. The data contain 93,000 or so clones, just over 85% of them singletons. The germline V gene encodes CDR1 LNHDA and CDR2 SQIVND (reference sequence). Trimming took 5 bases from V and 6 from J, leaving 14 bases between them. This CDR3 contains 14 residues. V usage is TRBV19 and J usage is TRBJ2-1; no clear D gene. The material was CD8+ T cells sorted from blood, obtained at approximately week 34, from a patient treated with tofacitinib. This sequence was found in a human donor with alopecia areata. CDR3 protein: CASSPEVWANEQFF. As DNA, the CDR3 is TGTGCCAGTAGTCCCGAAGTATGGGCCAATGAGCAGTTCTTC.